One and the same sample provided the 23 T cell receptor beta chains below, sequenced in a study of shared clonotypes between healthy human individuals. Here immunoSEQ multiplex PCR was the method, and the copy in TCRdb shows in-frame clones only, minus some. This repertoire shows fewer than 1.8 million clones, around 98.5% found once; its top ten account for 0.36%. Sequencing was carried out using naive CD4+ T cells sorted from blood. Subset here: CD45RA+ positively selected. The receptors here all came from a young man in good health.

V is TRBV21-1 and J is TRBJ2-1; TRBD2 is the table's D call and was not checked against the DNA. TRBV21-1 is flagged as a pseudogene. The CDR3 has 15 amino acids. DNA of the CDR3: TGTGCCAGCAGTAAAGGCGGGAGGCCGGTTGAGGGGCAGTTCTTC. Its protein product is CASSKGGRPVEGQFF.

The DNA for the CDR3 is TGCGCCAGCAGCCTTGGAGCCCCCGCAGGGAGCTACGAGCAGTACTTC. It translates to CASSLGAPAGSYEQYF. The chain uses TRBV5-1 and TRBJ2-7; D tentatively fits TRBD1 or TRBD2 (5 bases each). CDR1 and CDR2 from the germline V gene are SGHRS and YFSETQ. This CDR3 is built from 16 residues. V shed 4 bases and J shed 3 bases, with 20 bases lying between them.

V usage is TRBV6-1 and J usage is TRBJ1-1; no clear D. Germline CDR1 and CDR2: MNHNS and SASEGT. This CDR3 contains 11 residues. The ends were cut back, 0 bases at V and 11 bases at J, with 7 bases in the middle. CDR3 in amino acids: CASSEAGYAFF. The CDR3 DNA reads TGTGCCAGCAGTGAAGCAGGGTACGCTTTCTTT.

V gene TRBV9 combines with J gene TRBJ2-3, with D possibly being TRBD1 or TRBD2 (5 bases each). V shed 5 bases and J shed 4 bases, with 14 bases lying between them. Per germline, CDR1 SGDLS and CDR2 YYNGEE. The CDR3 loop spans 14 amino acids. CDR3 loop: CASSRGALADTQYF. The CDR3 DNA follows: TGTGCCAGCAGTCGAGGGGCTCTCGCAGATACGCAGTATTTT.

Here the CDR3 DNA reads TGCAGCGTTGGGACAGTAAGCAATCAGCCCCAGCATTTT. As protein: CSVGTVSNQPQHF. J is TRBJ1-5 and V is TRBV29-1; D may be TRBD1 (6 bases). V was pared by 4 bases and J by 1 base, with 8 bases between. Germline assignment: CDR1 SQVTM and CDR2 ANQGSEA. The CDR3 is 13 residues long.

This clone was counted a single time. The chain combines TRBV7-2 with TRBJ2-7; TRBD2 aligns across 10 bases. The CDR3 extends over 17 amino acids. In germline, CDR1 is SGHTA, CDR2 FQGNSA. V dropped 4 bases and J dropped 1; count of bases not matched to a gene: 10. The CDR3 DNA is TGTGCCAGCAGCTCGCAGACTAGCGGGTACCTATCCTACGAGCAGTACTTC. Its protein product is CASSSQTSGYLSYEQYF.

In the case of this clone: This same CDR3 is encoded by further DNA sequences in the sample. The genes are TRBV5-1 and TRBJ2-5; a possible D gene is TRBD1 (6 bases). The germline gives CDR1 SGHRS, CDR2 YFSETQ. The V end lost 3 bases, the J end lost 5 bases, and 11 bases lay between the germline ends. The CDR3 consists of 13 residues. The CDR3 DNA follows: TGCGCCAGCAGCTCAACAGGGCTGGAGACCCAGTACTTC. This codes for CASSSTGLETQYF.

The V and J genes are TRBV9 and TRBJ2-7, with D tentatively TRBD2 (5 bases). The CDR3 length is 13 residues. The germline V gene encodes CDR1 SGDLS and CDR2 YYNGEE. V was shortened by 4 bases and J by 1 base, with 9 bases between the two germline ends. CDR3: CASSLSGSYEQYF. The CDR3 bases are TGTGCCAGCAGCCTCTCGGGGTCCTACGAGCAGTACTTC.

Points on this clone: The sample has other DNA sequences that encode this CDR3 too. This chain connects TRBV18 to TRBJ1-5, with D possibly TRBD1 on 5 matching bases. The CDR3 consists of 16 residues. V was clipped by 0 bases and J by 2 bases, with 11 bases between them. Per the germline V gene, CDR1 is KGHSH and CDR2 is LQKENI. CDR3 region: CASSPPGRGGNQPQHF. CDR3 DNA sequence: TGTGCCAGCTCACCACCGGGGCGGGGGGGCAATCAGCCCCAGCATTTT.

The genes are TRBV28 and TRBJ1-5, with D uncertain. V was shortened by 7 bases and J by 0 bases, with 7 bases between the two germline ends. The CDR3 runs 13 residues. The germline V gene encodes CDR1 MDHEN and CDR2 SYDVKM. The CDR3 reads CASKHLSNQPQHF. CDR3 nucleotide sequence: TGTGCCAGCAAACACCTTAGCAATCAGCCCCAGCATTTT.

This chain connects TRBV5-5 to TRBJ2-2; D possibly matches TRBD1 or TRBD2 (5 bases each). The CDR3 runs 14 residues. The germline CDR1 and CDR2 sequences are SGHKS and YYEKEE (reference sequence). V was cut by 9 bases and J by 4 bases, with 16 bases left in between. The CDR3 reads CATGTYPITGELFF. DNA for the CDR3: TGTGCCACTGGGACGTACCCGATCACCGGGGAGCTGTTTTTT.

As for this clone: The sample contains more than one DNA sequence encoding this CDR3. DNA of the CDR3: TGTGCCAGCAGTGACAGGGATCGAGAGACCCAGTACTTC. Residues: CASSDRDRETQYF. V is TRBV2 and J is TRBJ2-5; possibly TRBD1 for D (5 bases). From germline, CDR1 is SNHLY and CDR2 FYNNEI. This CDR3 is built from 13 residues. V lost 3 bases, J lost 4 bases, and 9 bases lay in between.

The chain joins TRBV14 to TRBJ2-7, with a weak D call TRBD1 (5 bases). V was cut by 4 bases and J by 6 bases, with 25 bases left in between. This CDR3 has 17 amino acids. Germline V gene sequence: CDR1 SGHDN, CDR2 FVKESK. The CDR3 reads CASSRNLGWQGRVEQYF. CDR3 coding DNA: TGTGCCAGCAGCCGAAATTTAGGCTGGCAGGGCCGTGTCGAGCAGTACTTC.

The V call is TRBV2, the J call TRBJ1-1, with D possibly being TRBD1 (6 bases). Germline V CDR1 and CDR2: SNHLY, FYNNEI. Between the trimmed V and J ends, which lost 6 bases and 1 base, there was a span of 15 bases. The CDR3 length is 15 residues. The CDR3, as DNA: TGTGCCAGCAGCCTCACAGGGAAAGGGAACACTGAAGCTTTCTTT. Protein product: CASSLTGKGNTEAFF.

The V call is TRBV6-6, the J call TRBJ1-5; D uncertain. The length of the CDR3 is 13 residues. Trimming stripped 7 bases from V and 9 bases from J, with 16 bases between. Per germline, CDR1 MNHNY and CDR2 SVGAGI (reference sequence). The CDR3 DNA follows: TGTGCCAGCACAGGCGCAGGTAAAACGCCCCAGCATTTT. Encoded protein: CASTGAGKTPQHF.

V gene TRBV2 combines with J gene TRBJ1-5; no firm D call. The CDR3 contains 12 residues. Trimming left V 7 bases short and J 6 bases short, with 10 bases between. Germline V CDR1 and CDR2: SNHLY, FYNNEI. CDR3 residues: CASTLIGQPQHF. In DNA form, the CDR3 reads TGTGCCAGCACCTTGATAGGTCAGCCCCAGCATTTT.

The genes are TRBV9 and TRBJ2-1; 7 bases align to TRBD2. The length of the CDR3 is 16 residues. V lost 4 bases, J lost 5 bases, and 12 bases stayed unmatched. CDR1 and CDR2 from the germline V gene are SGDLS and YYNGEE. CDR3: CASSPHLADRNNEQFF. Here the CDR3 DNA reads TGTGCCAGCAGCCCCCACCTAGCGGATAGAAACAATGAGCAGTTCTTC.

This clone has a single count. J is TRBJ2-5 and V is TRBV5-1; 13 bases are a match to TRBD2. The CDR3 spans 16 residues. V was pared by 5 bases and J by 3 bases, with 7 bases of the junction left unmatched. Germline V gives CDR1 SGHRS, CDR2 YFSETQ. DNA for the CDR3: TGCGCCAGCAGGGATACTAGCGGGGGGGCGGAAGAGACCCAGTACTTC. Translated, it gives CASRDTSGGAEETQYF.

The V gene is TRBV5-1, the J gene TRBJ2-5; D is ambiguous. CDR1 is SGHRS, CDR2 YFSETQ, per germline. The CDR3 is 14 residues long. Trimming removed 1 base at V and 2 bases at J, with 9 bases between. The CDR3 DNA reads as TGCGCCAGCAGCTTGTTGTGGGGACAAGAGACCCAGTACTTC. Translating it yields CASSLLWGQETQYF.

V gene TRBV19 combines with J gene TRBJ2-7; 7 bases are a match to TRBD2. Germline V gives CDR1 LNHDA, CDR2 SQIVND (reference sequence). This CDR3 contains 15 residues. V was clipped by 1 base and J by 0 bases; unmatched bases: 3. CDR3 protein: CASSIGLASSYEQYF. The CDR3, as DNA: TGTGCCAGTAGTATAGGACTAGCAAGCTCCTACGAGCAGTACTTC.

This chain uses TRBV27 with TRBJ2-7; TRBD2 matches 11 bases. This CDR3 spans 15 amino acids. With V trimmed by 6 bases and J by 2 bases, 6 bases remained unmatched. Germline CDR1 and CDR2: MNHEY and SMNVEV (reference sequence). In DNA form, the CDR3 reads TGTGCCAGCAGCGCGACTAGCGGGGCAACCTACGAGCAGTACTTC. Translation: CASSATSGATYEQYF.

The rearrangement links TRBV6-1 to TRBJ2-7, with a tentative D call TRBD2 (5 bases). Trimming stripped 5 bases from V and 5 bases from J, with 13 bases between. CDR1 and CDR2 from the germline V gene are MNHNS and SASEGT. CDR3 length: 13 amino acids. CDR3 sequence reads: CASSPPGVDEQYF. The CDR3 DNA reads as TGTGCCAGCAGTCCGCCCGGGGTCGACGAGCAGTACTTC.

The chain has TRBV6-1 and TRBJ1-2; a weak D match, TRBD1 (5 bases). V dropped 11 bases and J dropped 2 bases, with 12 bases sitting between them. This CDR3 is built from 12 residues. Germline CDR1 MNHNS, CDR2 SASEGT. CDR3 bases: TGTGCCGGCAAGCGGGGGAACTATGGCTACACCTTC. Amino acid sequence: CAGKRGNYGYTF.